These 24 T cell receptor beta chains share one sample of origin, sequenced in a study of technical replicates of blood from a handful of donors. Profiled with immunoSEQ multiplex PCR; TCRdb holds only in-frame clones, not every one. This sample has under 110,000 clones, with around 96% found just once. Sequences were obtained from T cells isolated from PBMCs. These receptors were collected from a human donor in good health.

V is TRBV7-8 and J is TRBJ2-1, with 7 bases that match TRBD2. The CDR3 has 14 residues. The V gene's germline CDR1 is SGHVS and CDR2 FQNEAQ. V shed 5 bases and J 5 bases; nucleotides not matched to a gene: 6. CDR3 amino acids: CASSRTGLNNEQFF. In DNA form, the CDR3 reads TGTGCCAGCAGCCGAACGGGACTAAACAATGAGCAGTTCTTC.

The CDR3 region is CASSQEFDPGGMYEQYF. The CDR3 nucleotides read TGCGCCAGCAGCCAAGAGTTCGACCCAGGGGGCATGTACGAGCAGTACTTC. This chain links TRBV4-1 with TRBJ2-7, with TRBD1 matching over 8 bases. The germline V gene has CDR1 MGHRA and CDR2 YSYEKL. The CDR3 totals 17 residues. The V segment lost 0 bases and the J segment 4 bases; nucleotides outside the gene matches: 11.

J is TRBJ1-3 and V is TRBV7-9; D remains unclear. Germline V gene lookup returns CDR1 SEHNR and CDR2 FQNEAQ (reference sequence). CDR3 length equals 18 residues. Trimming shortened V by 9 bases and J by 0 bases, and 24 bases separated the two germline ends. CDR3 sequence: CARAGAGAHEGSGNTIYF. The DNA for the CDR3 is TGTGCCAGAGCTGGTGCAGGAGCCCACGAGGGCTCTGGAAACACCATATATTTT.

V usage is TRBV2 and J usage is TRBJ1-2; D call uncertain. The germline gives CDR1 SNHLY, CDR2 FYNNEI. The germline V and J ends were trimmed by 4 bases and 7 bases, with 13 bases remaining between them. The CDR3 is 13 residues long. CDR3 amino acids: CASSAEVAAGYTF. For the CDR3, the DNA is TGTGCCAGCAGTGCTGAGGTTGCGGCTGGCTACACCTTC. The variable domain in full, completed from reference TRBV2 and TRBJ1-2, reads EPEVTQTPSHQVTQMGQEVILRCVPISNHLYFYWYRQILGQKVEFLVSFYNNEISEKSEIFDDQFSVERPDGSNFTLKIRSTKLEDSAMYFCASSAEVAAGYTFGSGTRLTVV.

The chain combines TRBV19 with TRBJ2-1, with 9 bases lining up with TRBD1. V was pared by 4 bases and J by 8 bases, with 9 bases of the junction left unmatched. The CDR3 loop spans 15 amino acids. Germline V gene data show CDR1 as LNHDA and CDR2 as SQIVND (reference sequence). The CDR3 DNA follows: TGTGCCAGTAGTAAGAGGACAGGGGAGGCCCATGAGCAGTTCTTC. It encodes CASSKRTGEAHEQFF.

CDR3 sequence (DNA): TGTGCCAGCACTGGGACACCTAATGAAAAACTGTTTTTT. Amino acids: CASTGTPNEKLFF. The chain has TRBV6-5 and TRBJ1-4; possibly TRBD1 for D (6 bases). The length of the CDR3 is 13 residues. Germline-derived CDR1 and CDR2 are MNHEY and SVGAGI. Trimming cost V 7 bases and J 3 bases, with 9 bases left between them.

The chain joins TRBV5-1 to TRBJ2-7; 7 bases fit TRBD1. J gave up 5 bases and V 0 bases, and 17 bases lay outside the gene matches. CDR1 SGHRS and CDR2 YFSETQ come from the germline V gene. The CDR3 consists of 18 residues. The CDR3 bases are TGCGCCAGCAGCTTGGAGGGGGACAGAATCCCTCTGAAGGACGAGCAGTACTTC. This encodes CASSLEGDRIPLKDEQYF.

The rearrangement joins TRBV4-2 to TRBJ1-2; 9 bases are shared with TRBD1. Germline assignment: CDR1 LGHNA and CDR2 YNFKEQ. The CDR3 runs 18 residues. V lost 0 bases, J lost 8 bases, and 16 bases stayed unmatched. The DNA of the CDR3 is TGTGCCAGCAGCCAAGATGGGAGCGGGACAGGGCTAATCTACGGCTACACCTTC. Translated, it gives CASSQDGSGTGLIYGYTF.

V is TRBV2 and J is TRBJ2-7, with 8 bases aligning to TRBD2. The CDR3 totals 15 residues. Germline V gene lookup returns CDR1 SNHLY and CDR2 FYNNEI. J was trimmed by 4 bases and V by 1 base; bases with no gene match: 6. CDR3 residues: CASSEDSGGNYEQYF. The CDR3 DNA is TGTGCCAGCAGTGAAGACAGCGGGGGAAATTACGAGCAGTACTTC. The variable domain in full, completed from reference TRBV2 and TRBJ2-7, reads EPEVTQTPSHQVTQMGQEVILRCVPISNHLYFYWYRQILGQKVEFLVSFYNNEISEKSEIFDDQFSVERPDGSNFTLKIRSTKLEDSAMYFCASSEDSGGNYEQYFGPGTRLTVT.

The rearrangement joins TRBV18 to TRBJ1-4; 10 bases map to TRBD1. Germline assignment: CDR1 KGHSH and CDR2 LQKENI. Trimming cost V 2 bases and J 10 bases; bases outside gene matches: 13. This CDR3 has 17 residues. CDR3 sequence reads: CASSPSIYRDRGGKLFF. DNA for the CDR3: TGTGCCAGCTCACCATCAATTTACCGGGACAGGGGAGGAAAACTGTTTTTT.

This clone is a singleton in its sample. The chain recombines TRBV5-1 with TRBJ2-1; 14 bases agree with TRBD2. The CDR3 runs 17 residues. The germline V gene has CDR1 SGHRS and CDR2 YFSETQ. The junction had 9 bases not matched to a gene; V was cut back by 4 bases and J by 6 bases. CDR3 sequence reads: CASSVPGLAGAFNEQFF. CDR3 nucleotide sequence: TGCGCCAGCAGCGTACCGGGACTAGCGGGAGCCTTCAATGAGCAGTTCTTC.

The chain carries TRBV15 and TRBJ2-5, with a possible D match to TRBD1 (6 bases). CDR1 and CDR2 from the germline V gene are LNHNV and YYDKDF (reference sequence). Deletions cut 1 base from V and 1 base from J, with 10 bases between. This CDR3 has 15 amino acids. The CDR3 nucleotides read TGTGCCACCAGCAGAGGGGGGCTACCCCAAGAGACCCAGTACTTC. Encoded protein: CATSRGGLPQETQYF.

The V and J genes are TRBV19 and TRBJ1-1; D possibly corresponds to TRBD1 (5 bases). V was pared by 3 bases and J by 0 bases, with 14 bases between. The CDR3 covers 16 residues. The germline V gene encodes CDR1 LNHDA and CDR2 SQIVND (reference sequence). This CDR3 reads CASSILAGKLNTEAFF. For the CDR3, the DNA is TGTGCCAGTAGTATTTTGGCAGGGAAGCTGAACACTGAAGCTTTCTTT.

The chain carries TRBV6-1 and TRBJ2-1; 8 bases align to TRBD2. The CDR3 runs to 14 residues. From germline, CDR1 is MNHNS and CDR2 SASEGT. V shed 8 bases, J shed 6 bases, and the junction held 9 bases outside the gene matches. The CDR3 region has the DNA TGTGCCAGCCGAACGGGGGGGCCTCTCAATGAGCAGTTCTTC. This gives the protein CASRTGGPLNEQFF.

The chain employs TRBV10-2 and TRBJ2-3, with D perhaps TRBD1 (5 bases). V was shortened by 2 bases and J by 7 bases, with 13 bases between the two germline ends. The CDR3 length is 14 residues. From germline, CDR1 is WSHSY and CDR2 SAAADI. As DNA, the CDR3 is TGCGCCAGCAGTGAGGCAGGGATGAGAAATACGCAGTATTTT. Its protein is CASSEAGMRNTQYF.

The rearrangement joins TRBV5-1 to TRBJ2-7; no firm D call. CDR1 and CDR2 from the germline V gene are SGHRS and YFSETQ. This CDR3 is 13 amino acids long. V lost 2 bases and J 3 bases, leaving 9 bases between the germline ends. CDR3 nucleotide sequence: TGCGCCAGCAGCTTACAGACGGACTACGAGCAGTACTTC. Translated, it gives CASSLQTDYEQYF.

The V call is TRBV19, the J call TRBJ1-1; no definite D call. From germline, CDR1 is LNHDA and CDR2 SQIVND (reference sequence). V lost 6 bases and J lost 1, with 9 bases in between. CDR3 length equals 13 residues. As DNA, the CDR3 is TGTGCCAGTAGCCCAGCGCAGAACACTGAAGCTTTCTTT. It is translated as CASSPAQNTEAFF.

V is TRBV7-2 and J is TRBJ1-2; the match to TRBD1 covers 12 bases. CDR3 length: 14 residues. CDR1 is SGHTA and CDR2 is FQGNSA in the germline V gene. V trimming: 3 bases; J trimming: 8 bases; junction bases outside the gene matches: 4. The CDR3, as DNA: TGTGCCAGCAGCTTGTGGGACAGGGGGCGCGGCTACACCTTC. It codes for CASSLWDRGRGYTF.

This clone was seen just once. The CDR3 sequence is CASSRSFGDDTQYF. CDR3 DNA: TGTGCCAGCAGCCGGTCTTTCGGGGATGATACGCAGTATTTT. J is TRBJ2-3 and V is TRBV14; D may be TRBD2 (5 bases). CDR3 length equals 14 residues. From germline, CDR1 is SGHDN and CDR2 FVKESK. V gave up 4 bases and J gave up 6 bases, with 14 bases separating them.

This clone was detected once. This chain links TRBV6-1 with TRBJ1-1, with D unclear. This CDR3 is 13 amino acids long. Germline V gives CDR1 MNHNS, CDR2 SASEGT. Trimming stripped 6 bases from V and 0 bases from J, with 8 bases between. CDR3 region: CASRNYMNTEAFF. For the CDR3, the DNA is TGTGCCAGCAGGAATTACATGAACACTGAAGCTTTCTTT.

The chain uses TRBV4-1 and TRBJ2-7, with TRBD2 matching over 8 bases. V shed 1 base and J 5 bases; nucleotides not matched to a gene: 7. Germline V gene sequence: CDR1 MGHRA, CDR2 YSYEKL. CDR3 length: 15 amino acids. As DNA, the CDR3 is TGCGCCAGCAGCCAAGTCGCGGGGGGCTTCCACGAGCAGTACTTC. Its translation is CASSQVAGGFHEQYF.

The rearrangement joins TRBV12-5 to TRBJ1-1, with a tentative D call TRBD1 (5 bases). The germline V gene has CDR1 LGHNT and CDR2 FRNRAP. V was pared by 4 bases and J by 0 bases, with 9 bases between. The CDR3 loop spans 14 amino acids. Here the CDR3 reads CASGYDSLNTEAFF. As DNA, the CDR3 is TGTGCTAGTGGTTACGACAGCCTGAACACTGAAGCTTTCTTT.

V usage is TRBV25-1 and J usage is TRBJ1-4; TRBD1 aligns across 8 bases. This CDR3 is built from 12 residues. The germline V gene encodes CDR1 MGHDK and CDR2 SYGVNS. V dropped 10 bases and J dropped 6; count of bases not matched to a gene: 4. The CDR3 region has the DNA TGTGCCACCGGACAGGGTGATGAAAAACTGTTTTTT. It encodes CATGQGDEKLFF.

In its sample, this clone was seen a few times. This chain links TRBV4-2 with TRBJ1-1; perhaps TRBD1 as D (6 bases). The CDR3 loop spans 15 amino acids. Germline assignment: CDR1 LGHNA and CDR2 YNFKEQ. With 5 bases removed from V and 0 bases from J, the gap between germline ends came to 13 bases. This CDR3 is CASSNWDNMNTEAFF. The CDR3 DNA reads as TGTGCCAGCAGCAACTGGGACAACATGAACACTGAAGCTTTCTTT.